Listed below are T cell receptor beta chains from one sample, sequenced in a study of cytomegalovirus exposure and HLA in healthy donors. Sequencing used immunoSEQ multiplex PCR; TCRdb keeps in-frame clones, though not all of them. The sample yields about 190,000 clones, 60% to 85% seen once. Input material: PBMCs. The receptors originated from a woman under 30 in good health and CMV-seronegative. Both conserved end residues are part of each CDR3. A D gene is named only where the DNA matches it firmly. Size tells how often a clone was seen (once, few, many) or the class of an expanded clone, and some rows leave it out.

clone_size | d_call | j_call | v_call | cdr3_aa | cdr3_nt
. | . | TRBJ2-3 | TRBV5-4 | CASSRVSDTQYF | TGTGCCAGCAGCCGGGTTTCCGATACGCAGTATTTT
few | TRBD1 | TRBJ1-4 | TRBV13 | CASSRDRRQRGNEKLFF | TGTGCCAGCAGCCGGGACAGACGCCAAAGGGGTAATGAAAAACTGTTTTTT
. | . | TRBJ2-1 | TRBV7-9 | CASSLGAPSVNEQFF | TGTGCCAGCAGCTTAGGAGCCCCGTCCGTCAATGAGCAGTTCTTC
once | . | TRBJ1-5 | TRBV28 | CASTLGHAPSNQPQHF | TGTGCCAGCACCCTGGGGCATGCACCTAGCAATCAGCCCCAGCATTTT
. | TRBD2 | TRBJ2-3 | TRBV2 | CASRIYLSGTSGSDTQYF | TGTGCCAGCAGGATTTACCTGTCCGGGACTAGCGGTTCAGATACGCAGTATTTT
. | . | TRBJ2-1 | TRBV7-9 | CASSLVVGQIQFF | TGTGCCAGCAGCTTAGTAGTAGGACAGATCCAGTTCTTC
. | TRBD2 | TRBJ2-2 | TRBV27 | CASSLFLAGDTGELFF | TGTGCCAGCAGTTTATTTCTAGCGGGGGACACCGGGGAGCTGTTTTTT
. | . | TRBJ1-2 | TRBV4-3 | CASSQEGTPNYGYTF | TGCGCCAGCAGCCAAGAGGGGACTCCCAACTATGGCTACACCTTC
. | TRBD2 | TRBJ2-2 | TRBV7-6 | CASSPPRGGTGELFF | TGTGCCAGCAGCCCTCCGCGGGGGGGGACCGGGGAGCTGTTTTTT
many | TRBD1 | TRBJ1-5 | TRBV10-3 | CAIGTGDGNQPQHF | TGTGCCATCGGGACAGGGGATGGCAATCAGCCCCAGCATTTT
. | . | TRBJ1-4 | TRBV6-5 | CASSTRREAEKLFF | TGTGCCAGCAGTACCCGAAGGGAGGCTGAAAAACTGTTTTTT